Listed below are T cell receptor beta chains from one sample, sequenced in a study of cytomegalovirus exposure and HLA in healthy donors. The protocol was immunoSEQ multiplex PCR, while the TCRdb copy is restricted to in-frame clones and leaves out a portion. Of about 120,000 clones listed, about 80% are singletons. The sequenced material came from PBMCs. These receptors were collected from a human donor in good health. Each CDR3 is given with its conserved first and last residue. A D gene is named only where the DNA matches it firmly. Some rows have no size entry. The others give once, few or many, or a class for an expanded clone.

-	13	TRBV5-1	TRBD2	TRBJ2-5	TGCGCCAGCAGCTTCGCGGGGGGAGAGACCCAGTACTTC	CASSFAGGETQYF
once	15	TRBV27	TRBD2	TRBJ2-7	TGTGCCAGCAGTTTATACGGCGGGAGTCTCGACGAGCAGTACTTC	CASSLYGGSLDEQYF
few	13	TRBV5-1	-	TRBJ2-4	TGCGCCAGCAGCTCGGGGGTCAAAAACATTCAGTACTTC	CASSSGVKNIQYF
-	12	TRBV5-4	-	TRBJ1-2	TGTGCCAGCAGCTTGGCAAACTATGGCTACACCTTC	CASSLANYGYTF
-	14	TRBV27	-	TRBJ1-5	TGTGCCAGCAGCCCGGGGAGCCACCGGCAGCCCCAGCATTTT	CASSPGSHRQPQHF
-	15	TRBV5-1	TRBD1	TRBJ2-2	TGCGCCAGCAGCTTGGTGATAGGGGGCGGCGGGGAGCTGTTTTTT	CASSLVIGGGGELFF
-	15	TRBV15	-	TRBJ1-2	TGTGCCACCAGCAGAGAAGGCAGGACTAACTATGGCTACACCTTC	CATSREGRTNYGYTF
-	16	TRBV7-2	-	TRBJ1-2	TGTGCCAGCAGCACTCAACGGTCGGGCCAGGGAAAAGGCTACACCTTC	CASSTQRSGQGKGYTF
-	14	TRBV6-5	-	TRBJ1-2	TGTGCCAGCAGTTCAACGGGCCCTAGCGGAGGCTACACCTTC	CASSSTGPSGGYTF
-	14	TRBV19	-	TRBJ1-4	TGTGCCAGTAGTATGGGACTGGGAGGTGAAAAACTGTTTTTT	CASSMGLGGEKLFF
-	15	TRBV5-1	-	TRBJ2-7	TGCGCCAGCAGCTTGGCCGAAGCGGATAGCTACGAGCAGTACTTC	CASSLAEADSYEQYF
-	16	TRBV4-3	-	TRBJ1-2	TGCGCCAGCAGCCAAGATCCGGCCAGGGCCAAACTTGGCTACACCTTC	CASSQDPARAKLGYTF
-	18	TRBV5-1	-	TRBJ1-1	TGCGCCAGCAGCTTGGTTGGCAGGCAACCTACCCTGAACACTGAAGCTTTCTTT	CASSLVGRQPTLNTEAFF
-	14	TRBV5-1	TRBD1	TRBJ1-2	TGCGCCAGCAGGGAGACGACAGGGCCGGTTGGCTACACCTTC	CASRETTGPVGYTF
-	13	TRBV7-8	TRBD2	TRBJ2-3	TGTGCCAGCAGCCCCGGGAGGACCGATACGCAGTATTTT	CASSPGRTDTQYF
-	13	TRBV6-4	-	TRBJ1-1	TGTGCCAGCAGATACAGGGTGAACACTGAAGCTTTCTTT	CASRYRVNTEAFF
-	10	TRBV7-9	-	TRBJ2-3	TGTGCCACCACAGACGGGGCGCAGTATTTT	CATTDGAQYF
few	15	TRBV29-1	TRBD1	TRBJ2-2	TGCAGCGTTGGGCAGGGGGCATTGGGCGCCGGGGAGCTGTTTTTT	CSVGQGALGAGELFF
few	15	TRBV18	-	TRBJ1-5	TGTGCCAGCTCACCACTCCCCCCATCCAATCAGCCCCAGCATTTT	CASSPLPPSNQPQHF
few	15	TRBV15	TRBD1	TRBJ2-7	TGTGCCACCAGCAGAGGAGGGGGCAGAATTTACGAGCAGTACTTC	CATSRGGGRIYEQYF
-	15	TRBV6-1	-	TRBJ1-1	TGTGCCAGCAGCCCGGAGAACACAAAGAACACTGAAGCTTTCTTT	CASSPENTKNTEAFF
-	15	TRBV6-5	TRBD1	TRBJ1-1	TGTGCCAGCAAAGGACAGGGGGCGGGAGACACTGAAGCTTTCTTT	CASKGQGAGDTEAFF
-	15	TRBV2	TRBD1	TRBJ2-3	TGTGCCAGCAGTCGCCAACAGGGGATCACAGATACGCAGTATTTT	CASSRQQGITDTQYF
-	15	TRBV19	TRBD2	TRBJ2-7	TGTGCCAGTAGTTGGACTAGCGGGAGGGCTCGGGAGCAGTACTTC	CASSWTSGRAREQYF
-	12	TRBV27	-	TRBJ1-4	TGTGCCAGCAGTTTTGTAGGGGCACAACTGTTTTTT	CASSFVGAQLFF
-	13	TRBV29-1	TRBD1	TRBJ1-5	TGCAGCGTTAGGGCCGGGACAGATCAGCCCCAGCATTTT	CSVRAGTDQPQHF
-	13	TRBV19	-	TRBJ2-3	TGTGCCAGTAGTTCGACTGATTCAGATACGCAGTATTTT	CASSSTDSDTQYF
few	15	TRBV14	-	TRBJ2-5	TGTGCCAGCAGCCAAGTAAGCGGTATTCGGGAGACCCAGTACTTC	CASSQVSGIRETQYF
-	13	TRBV30	-	TRBJ1-4	TGTGCCTGGAGCCTTGTTGGAGTGGAAAAACTGTTTTTT	CAWSLVGVEKLFF
-	17	TRBV4-2	-	TRBJ1-1	TGTGCCAGCAGCCAAGTCGAGGCGGGGCCAGCTTTCCAGGGAGCTTTCTTT	CASSQVEAGPAFQGAFF
-	13	TRBV2	TRBD2	TRBJ2-7	TGTGCCAGCGTGGGGGGGGTTACCTACGAGCAGTACTTC	CASVGGVTYEQYF
few	12	TRBV6-5	-	TRBJ1-2	TGTGCCAGCAAAGCAGGGGTCGAGGGCTACACCTTC	CASKAGVEGYTF
-	15	TRBV2	TRBD1	TRBJ2-5	TGTGCCAGCAGTGAAGAGGGGGCGGACCAAGAGACCCAGTACTTC	CASSEEGADQETQYF
-	16	TRBV7-8	-	TRBJ2-1	TGTGCCAGCAGCTTCGCGGCTTTGGGGGCTGCCAATGAGCAGTTCTTC	CASSFAALGAANEQFF
-	15	TRBV10-1	TRBD1	TRBJ2-3	TGCGCCAGCAGTGGAGTGAGACAGGGTATCGATACGCAGTATTTT	CASSGVRQGIDTQYF
-	15	TRBV6-1	TRBD2	TRBJ2-2	TGTGCCAGCAGGTCCAGGGCTAGCGGTACCGGGGAGCTGTTTTTT	CASRSRASGTGELFF
-	11	TRBV28	-	TRBJ1-2	TGTGCCAGCACTGGCGGTCGGGGCTACACCTTC	CASTGGRGYTF
-	16	TRBV2	-	TRBJ1-6	TGTGCCAGCAGAGCCGACGGGAGCTCCTATAATTCACCCCTCCACTTT	CASRADGSSYNSPLHF
few	15	TRBV30	-	TRBJ1-3	TGTGCCTGGAACTACAGGGAGGGTAGTGGAAACACCATATATTTT	CAWNYREGSGNTIYF
-	17	TRBV28	-	TRBJ2-1	TGTGCCAGCAGTTTATCAGGGGGGCGGAAGAGCAAAAATGAGCAGTTCTTC	CASSLSGGRKSKNEQFF
once	15	TRBV5-1	-	TRBJ1-4	TGCGCCAGCAGCCCCTCGGGGTCGCCGGATGAAAAACTGTTTTTT	CASSPSGSPDEKLFF
-	12	TRBV7-9	-	TRBJ2-3	TGTGCCAGCAGCCCTATGTCAGATACGCAGTATTTT	CASSPMSDTQYF
-	16	TRBV27	TRBD2	TRBJ2-3	TGTGCCAGCCGCTCTCCGGCTAGCGGGAGGAGGGATACGCAGTATTTT	CASRSPASGRRDTQYF
once	15	TRBV7-9	-	TRBJ1-6	TGTGCCAGCAGCACAATGGGCGGGGACCATTCACCCCTCCACTTT	CASSTMGGDHSPLHF
few	14	TRBV19	TRBD1	TRBJ1-6	TGTGCCAGCACCCGACAGGGTGAAATTTCACCCCTCCACTTT	CASTRQGEISPLHF
-	15	TRBV30	-	TRBJ1-6	TGTGCCTGGAAGCTGGTCGGGACTGCTAATTCACCCCTCCACTTT	CAWKLVGTANSPLHF
-	13	TRBV5-5	-	TRBJ1-4	TGTGCCAGCAGCCCTGCAACTAATGAAAAACTGTTTTTT	CASSPATNEKLFF
-	16	TRBV25-1	TRBD1	TRBJ2-2	TGTGCCAGCAGTCCCCCTTTACAGGGGAATACCGGGGAGCTGTTTTTT	CASSPPLQGNTGELFF
-	15	TRBV7-9	TRBD2	TRBJ2-3	TGTGCCAGCAGCTCAGTAGCGGGGCGCACAGATACGCAGTATTTT	CASSSVAGRTDTQYF
once	14	TRBV5-4	-	TRBJ1-1	TGTGCCAGCAGCTTGACAGGGAGCAACACTGAAGCTTTCTTT	CASSLTGSNTEAFF
-	13	TRBV19	-	TRBJ2-5	TGTGCCAGTAGTAAGGCAGGGTTAGAGACCCAGTACTTC	CASSKAGLETQYF
-	15	TRBV29-1	-	TRBJ2-2	TGCAGCGTTGTTGGGGGCGCGGCGAACACCGGGGAGCTGTTTTTT	CSVVGGAANTGELFF